The clone carrying this T cell receptor beta chain came up a few times. Its antigen is as yet unknown. This CDR3 spans 19 amino acids. Germline V gives CDR1 MNHEY, CDR2 SMNVEV (reference sequence). Trimming left V 5 bases short and J 0 bases short, with 20 bases between. Among all donors, each was a healthy Caucasian. Via MiXCR, TCRdb re-called the 5' RACE reads, giving one row per CDR3 protein. The table records 500,000 to 650,000 distinct CDR3 sequences, less than 9% of them present only once. The data belong to a study of identical twins. Study-level points and caveats: Insertions were reduced in abundant cord blood beta clonotypes but not in memory repertoires. Findings came from cross-sectional statistics, without long-term follow-up of donors. For out-of-frame beta sequences, excess twin sharing was weaker.

These same records also appear under a second study, on yellow fever vaccine responses in identical twins.

The source is a woman aged 18 to 35 in good health. Sequenced input: PBMCs. The chain links TRBV27 to TRBJ2-6; D unclear. This CDR3 is CASSKGKTGWSSGANVLTF. The CDR3 nucleotides are TGTGCCAGCAGTAAAGGGAAGACTGGTTGGAGCTCTGGGGCCAACGTCCTGACTTTC.